The sample holds many counts of the clone carrying this TCR beta chain. TCRdb re-derived calls from the multiplex PCR reads in MiXCR, one entry per CDR3 protein. The sample includes around 190,000 distinct CDR3 sequences, roughly 30% of them seen just once. V was pared by 0 bases and J by 3 bases, with 15 bases between. CDR3 length: 16 amino acids. Germline CDR1 and CDR2: SGHDT and YYEEEE. This sample is part of a study of breast tumors, draining lymph nodes, adjacent tissues. The lymph nodes were axillary draining lymph nodes from breast cancer patients. The specimen was axillary lymph node tissue. The chain recombines TRBV5-6 with TRBJ1-2; D remains unclear. This TCR derives from a female donor with breast cancer. Some clones in this sample may be carry-over from other donors' samples. The CDR3, as DNA: TGTGCCAGCAGCTTGGGAGGCCGTTTTGGCGACTATGGCTACACCTTC. It codes for CASSLGGRFGDYGYTF.